This T cell receptor beta chain was sequenced during a study of cytomegalovirus exposure and HLA in healthy donors. Regarding the study as a whole: Reports indicated that the classifier achieved high specificity and sensitivity in diagnosing cytomegalovirus status.

PCR employed 60 Vbeta and 13 Jbeta primers. TCRdb's table, derived via immunoSEQ multiplex PCR, lists solely in-frame clones and lacks some. This table holds 75,000 to 90,000 clones, 72% found once. A word on this clone: Antigen: not known.

This clonotype was sampled from a woman in her forties in good health and CMV-seropositive. Sequencing was done on a sample of PBMCs.

This chain's CDR3 is CAWSWTSGNEQFF. DNA of the CDR3: TGTGCCTGGAGTTGGACTAGCGGCAATGAGCAGTTCTTC. V gene TRBV30 combines with J gene TRBJ2-1; 10 bases are a match to TRBD2. From germline, CDR1 is GTSNPN and CDR2 SVGIG (reference sequence). The CDR3 is made up of 13 amino acids. Unmatched junction bases numbered 1, after V lost 2 bases and J lost 6 bases.